The 22 T cell receptor beta chains below come from one sample, sequenced in a study of brain T cells in children with intractable seizures (dated by TCRdb to 2020 to 2023). The time point label on this specimen signifies: blood from clinic visit 5 months post-surgery; TSC patient then seizure free. The library came from the immunoSEQ multiplex PCR assay. The table comes from immuneACCESS by way of TCRdb, which keeps in-frame sequences with V and J called. Part of the clones is missing from these tables; in studies checked, under half for an unresolved V gene and the rest for unknown reasons. This sample is represented by approximately 330,000 clones; nearly 95% of them were singletons. The ten largest clonotypes hold 5.7% of the sample. This sample comprised peripheral blood, obtained approximately 5 months after surgery. The receptor source for this set is a boy younger than two with tuberous sclerosis and intractable seizures.

This clone showed up just once. This chain joins TRBV24-1 and TRBJ2-2; 7 positions agree with TRBD2. From germline, CDR1 is KGHDR and CDR2 SFDVKD. V trimming: 2 bases; J trimming: 2 bases; junction bases outside the gene matches: 7. This CDR3 is built from 17 residues. The CDR3, as DNA: TGTGCCACCAGTGATTCCCAGCGGGGCCTTAACACCGGGGAGCTGTTTTTT. Translated: CATSDSQRGLNTGELFF.

The chain is built from TRBV28 and TRBJ1-2, with TRBD1 as a possible D gene (5 bases). From germline, CDR1 is MDHEN and CDR2 SYDVKM. This CDR3 region has 13 residues. V was cut by 6 bases and J by 12 bases, with 20 bases left in between. The DNA of the CDR3 is TGTGCCAGCAGACCGGGGACCCAGGTTTGGGACACCTTC. As protein: CASRPGTQVWDTF.

The J gene is TRBJ1-1, the V gene TRBV5-6; D unclear. V dropped 0 bases and J dropped 2 bases, with 8 bases sitting between them. The CDR3 is 14 residues long. Germline CDR1 is SGHDT and CDR2 is YYEEEE. The CDR3 here is CASSLEAANTEAFF. CDR3 coding DNA: TGTGCCAGCAGCTTGGAGGCAGCCAACACTGAAGCTTTCTTT.

V and J are TRBV30 and TRBJ2-7; no reliable D call. V was shortened by 0 bases and J by 4 bases, with 7 bases between the two germline ends. Germline lookup yields CDR1 GTSNPN and CDR2 SVGIG (reference sequence). The CDR3 spans 12 residues. CDR3 DNA: TGTGCCTGGAGTGTAGCTGGGTACGAGCAGTACTTC. It codes for CAWSVAGYEQYF.

The chain links TRBV5-1 to TRBJ1-1, with a tentative D call TRBD1 (5 bases). The CDR3 consists of 12 residues. The germline V and J ends were trimmed by 2 bases and 7 bases, with 9 bases remaining between them. Germline V CDR1 and CDR2: SGHRS, YFSETQ. For the CDR3, the DNA is TGCGCCAGCAGCTTCGGGGGAGTTGAAGCTTTCTTT. Translated: CASSFGGVEAFF. Supplemented by reference TRBV5-1 and TRBJ1-1, the full variable domain reads KAGVTQTPRYLIKTRGQQVTLSCSPISGHRSVSWYQQTPGQGLQFLFEYFSETQRNKGNFPGRFSGRQFSNSRSEMNVSTLELGDSALYLCASSFGGVEAFFGQGTRLTVV.

Turning to this clone: This specimen includes other DNA sequences encoding the same CDR3. The chain employs TRBV30 and TRBJ1-2; D call uncertain. Germline loops: CDR1 GTSNPN, CDR2 SVGIG (reference sequence). The CDR3 has 12 residues. V was clipped by 1 base and J by 4 bases, with 7 bases between them. The CDR3, as DNA: TGTGCCTGGAGTGGCGTCTCCTATGGCTACACCTTC. Translated, it gives CAWSGVSYGYTF.

The chain combines TRBV7-2 with TRBJ2-7; 12 bases are a match to TRBD2. CDR1 and CDR2 (germline): SGHTA, FQGNSA. The CDR3 sequence is 15 residues long. With V trimmed by 5 bases and J by 4 bases, 6 bases remained unmatched. The CDR3 spells CASSIGLAGSYEQYF. The CDR3 nucleotides are TGTGCCAGCAGCATCGGACTAGCGGGGAGTTACGAGCAGTACTTC.

This chain links TRBV6-5 with TRBJ1-1, with D unclear. The V end was cut by 2 bases, the J end by 1 base, with 5 bases between. CDR1 and CDR2 from the germline V gene are MNHEY and SVGAGI. This CDR3 region has 13 residues. The CDR3, as DNA: TGTGCCAGCAGTTACCGGCCGAACACTGAAGCTTTCTTT. This sequence encodes CASSYRPNTEAFF.

V usage is TRBV9 and J usage is TRBJ2-2, with 7 nucleotides matching TRBD1. CDR1 is SGDLS, CDR2 YYNGEE, per germline. Unmatched junction bases numbered 8, after V lost 3 bases and J lost 3 bases. CDR3 length: 16 residues. CDR3 nucleotide sequence: TGTGCCAGCAGCGGAATGACAGGGATTGACACCGGGGAGCTGTTTTTT. This sequence encodes CASSGMTGIDTGELFF.

The chain combines TRBV2 with TRBJ2-2; 8 bases are shared with TRBD2. Germline V lookup: CDR1 SNHLY, CDR2 FYNNEI. J gave up 4 bases and V 4 bases, and 2 bases lay outside the gene matches. This CDR3 spans 14 amino acids. CDR3 sequence (DNA): TGTGCCAGCAGTGGGACTAGCTCCACCGGGGAGCTGTTTTTT. The encoded protein is CASSGTSSTGELFF.

The V gene is TRBV9, the J gene TRBJ2-7, with a possible D match to TRBD1 (6 bases). CDR1 is SGDLS and CDR2 is YYNGEE in the germline V gene. The CDR3 extends over 13 amino acids. V was shortened by 3 bases and J by 4 bases, with 11 bases between the two germline ends. CDR3: CASSAQGWYEQYF. CDR3 bases: TGTGCCAGCAGCGCCCAGGGGTGGTACGAGCAGTACTTC. Full variable domain (rest looked up from reference TRBV9 and TRBJ2-7): DSGVTQTPKHLITATGQRVTLRCSPRSGDLSVYWYQQSLDQGLQFLIQYYNGEERAKGNILERFSAQQFPDLHSELNLSSLELGDSALYFCASSAQGWYEQYFGPGTRLTVT.

CDR3: CASRPRPENYGYTF. CDR3 coding DNA: TGTGCCAGCAGACCTCGGCCTGAGAACTATGGCTACACCTTC. This chain connects TRBV27 to TRBJ1-2; the D is unclear. The germline V gene has CDR1 MNHEY and CDR2 SMNVEV (reference sequence). Trimming cost V 6 bases and J 2 bases, with 13 bases left between them. The CDR3 spans 14 residues.

The gene calls are TRBV7-9 and TRBJ1-1, with D possibly being TRBD1 (5 bases). Looked up from germline, CDR1 is SEHNR and CDR2 is FQNEAQ (reference sequence). Deletions cut 5 bases from V and 6 bases from J, with 13 bases between. CDR3 length: 13 amino acids. This chain's CDR3 is CASSRTPWPEAFF. The CDR3 region has the DNA TGTGCCAGCAGCCGGACACCCTGGCCTGAAGCTTTCTTT.

This chain links TRBV7-9 with TRBJ1-4, with D possibly being TRBD1 (5 bases). The CDR3 runs to 13 residues. The V end lost 7 bases, the J end lost 3 bases, and 9 bases lay between the germline ends. Per the germline V gene, CDR1 is SEHNR and CDR2 is FQNEAQ (reference sequence). The chain's CDR3 is CASNLGPNEKLFF. CDR3 coding DNA: TGTGCCAGCAACCTGGGGCCTAATGAAAAACTGTTTTTT.

The chain joins TRBV7-9 to TRBJ1-2; 7 bases fit TRBD1. Germline trimming cut 4 bases from V and 3 bases from J; bases unmatched to any gene: 8. Germline V gives CDR1 SEHNR, CDR2 FQNEAQ (reference sequence). The CDR3 has 15 residues. CDR3: CASSYTGVRDYGYTF. The CDR3 DNA reads TGTGCCAGCAGCTACACAGGGGTACGGGACTATGGCTACACCTTC.

The genes are TRBV19 and TRBJ2-3; 10 bases match TRBD1. V dropped 5 bases and J dropped 4; count of bases not matched to a gene: 6. CDR3 length: 15 amino acids. Germline-derived CDR1 and CDR2 are LNHDA and SQIVND (reference sequence). The CDR3: CASSAGGQGSDTQYF. In nucleotides, the CDR3 is TGTGCCAGTAGTGCTGGGGGACAGGGGTCAGATACGCAGTATTTT.

This chain connects TRBV4-1 to TRBJ2-7; D is tentatively TRBD1 or TRBD2 (6 bases each). Germline CDR1 and CDR2: MGHRA and YSYEKL. V was cut by 1 base and J by 5 bases, with 12 bases left in between. This CDR3 is 14 amino acids long. CDR3 residues: CASSQALGGHEQYF. As DNA, the CDR3 is TGCGCCAGCAGCCAAGCCCTGGGGGGCCACGAGCAGTACTTC.

This clone was seen just once. The chain joins TRBV7-9 to TRBJ2-2; no firm D call. The V end was cut by 4 bases, the J end by 7 bases, with 10 bases between. Germline values: CDR1 SEHNR, CDR2 FQNEAQ (reference sequence). The CDR3 totals 13 residues. As DNA, the CDR3 is TGTGCCAGCAGCTCGCCGGTGGACGGGGAGCTGTTTTTT. This codes for CASSSPVDGELFF.

The chain recombines TRBV6-5 with TRBJ1-2, with 10 bases identical to TRBD1. J was trimmed by 5 bases and V by 6 bases; bases with no gene match: 9. The CDR3 sequence is 15 residues long. Germline assignment: CDR1 MNHEY and CDR2 SVGAGI. The chain's CDR3 is CASSATRDRGYGYTF. CDR3 bases: TGTGCCAGCAGCGCCACCCGGGACAGGGGATATGGCTACACCTTC.

This clone was detected only a few times. The chain couples TRBV27 to TRBJ1-2; D unclear. CDR1 is MNHEY, CDR2 SMNVEV, per germline (reference sequence). There are 13 residues in the CDR3. The V end lost 5 bases, the J end lost 0 bases, and 7 bases lay between the germline ends. The CDR3 DNA reads TGTGCCAGCAGTAACAAGGCTAACTATGGCTACACCTTC. Its protein product is CASSNKANYGYTF.

Written as DNA, the CDR3 is TGTGCCAGCAGCATAGGCTTTCTCTATGGCTACACCTTC. This encodes CASSIGFLYGYTF. The gene calls are TRBV11-3 and TRBJ1-2; the D is unclear. Germline CDR1 is SGHNT and CDR2 is YENEEA. CDR3 length: 13 amino acids. V was clipped by 5 bases and J by 4 bases, with 11 bases between them.

This clone was seen just once. V gene TRBV28 combines with J gene TRBJ2-1; tentative D call: TRBD2 (5 bases). This CDR3 region has 14 residues. V lost 3 bases and J lost 5, with 11 bases in between. The germline V gene has CDR1 MDHEN and CDR2 SYDVKM. CDR3 in amino acids: CASSFGLVNNEQFF. CDR3 nucleotides: TGTGCCAGCAGTTTTGGACTCGTTAACAATGAGCAGTTCTTC.